This T cell receptor beta chain is from a study of radiation and T cells in renal cell carcinoma. Study context: Nephrectomy followed 15 Gy stereotactic body radiation by 4 weeks.

This clone appeared once. What it binds is not known. The method was immunoSEQ multiplex PCR; TCRdb's version includes in-frame clones alone and lacks a portion of them. Among 150,000 or so clones listed, about 88% were seen once. The study's findings and limits: Top tumor clonotypes rose in blood 2 weeks post-radiation, then contracted.

Described time point: baseline pretreatment blood. Treatment reported: 15 Gy SBRT to primary tumor, nephrectomy 4 weeks later. The tumor was a clear cell renal cell carcinoma. The V gene end was trimmed by 7 bases and the J gene end by 5 bases; junction bases not matched to a gene: 13. The CDR3 has 14 amino acids. The germline CDR1 and CDR2 sequences are SQVTM and ANQGSEA. J is TRBJ2-5 and V is TRBV29-1; 7 nucleotides line up with TRBD2. Sequenced material: blood, taken from a patient whose treatment included radiotherapy and nephrectomy. The clonotype was recovered from a woman in her 70s with renal cell carcinoma. The DNA of the CDR3 is TGCAGCGGTGCCGGCGGGTTCGGGAGGGAGACCCAGTACTTC. It translates to CSGAGGFGRETQYF.